Presented here are 23 T cell receptor beta chains from one specimen sequenced in a study of cytomegalovirus exposure and HLA in healthy donors. A multiplex PCR was run with 60 Vbeta primers and 13 Jbeta primers. Assay used: immunoSEQ multiplex PCR; TCRdb lists only in-frame clones, some missing. The profile shows about 70,000 clones, about nine tenths of them singletons. The sample taken for sequencing was PBMCs. Every receptor here comes from a woman aged 30 to 39 in good health and CMV-seronegative.

The chain links TRBV9 to TRBJ1-1; no reliable D call. Germline CDR1 is SGDLS and CDR2 is YYNGEE. V lost 2 bases to trimming and J lost 0 bases, with 8 bases between them. CDR3 length: 14 residues. CDR3: CASSVTQMNTEAFF. The CDR3 coding sequence is TGTGCCAGCAGCGTTACACAGATGAACACTGAAGCTTTCTTT.

J is TRBJ1-1 and V is TRBV18; D remains unclear. Deletions cut 3 bases from V and 5 bases from J, with 13 bases between. Germline V gene data show CDR1 as KGHSH and CDR2 as LQKENI. The CDR3 extends over 14 amino acids. The CDR3 protein is CASSPQAEGTEAFF. CDR3 DNA: TGTGCCAGCTCACCCCAGGCGGAGGGTACTGAAGCTTTCTTT.

The chain joins TRBV7-3 to TRBJ2-1; 11 bases agree with TRBD2. Trimming cost V 5 bases and J 7 bases; bases outside gene matches: 10. Germline-derived CDR1 and CDR2 are SGHTA and FQGTGA. The CDR3 is 16 residues long. The CDR3 sequence: CASSPTGTSGRNEQFF. Written as DNA, the CDR3 is TGTGCCAGCAGCCCCACCGGGACTAGCGGACGGAATGAGCAGTTCTTC.

The chain has TRBV30 and TRBJ2-1; 11 bases map to TRBD2. Trimming removed 5 bases from V and 7 bases from J; junction bases left unmatched: 10. This CDR3 comprises 15 residues. CDR1 is GTSNPN and CDR2 is SVGIG in the germline V gene (reference sequence). The CDR3 DNA follows: TGTGCCTGGTGGGTAGCGGGAGGGCGGGAAAATGAGCAGTTCTTC. Protein product: CAWWVAGGRENEQFF.

The chain couples TRBV14 to TRBJ1-4; 7 bases are shared with TRBD1. The CDR3 runs 17 residues. Germline V lookup: CDR1 SGHDN, CDR2 FVKESK. V shed 0 bases, J shed 3 bases, and the junction held 7 bases outside the gene matches. Here the CDR3 DNA reads TGTGCCAGCAGCCAAGATCGAGGGGGCAGCGCTAATGAAAAACTGTTTTTT. Encoded protein: CASSQDRGGSANEKLFF.

The chain carries TRBV28 and TRBJ1-5; D not resolved. The CDR3 sequence is 12 residues long. Trimming took off 6 bases at V and 6 bases at J, with 9 bases between the two ends. Germline CDR1 MDHEN, CDR2 SYDVKM. The chain's CDR3 is CASRLSGQPQHF. The CDR3 DNA reads TGTGCCAGCAGACTCTCGGGTCAGCCCCAGCATTTT. Full variable domain (missing parts from reference TRBV28 and TRBJ1-5): DVKVTQSSRYLVKRTGEKVFLECVQDMDHENMFWYRQDPGLGLRLIYFSYDVKMKEKGDIPEGYSVSREKKERFSLILESASTNQTSMYLCASRLSGQPQHFGDGTRLSIL.

The chain is built from TRBV4-1 and TRBJ2-5; the match to TRBD2 covers 11 bases. Losses at the gene ends were 3 bases for V and 0 bases for J; bases not matched to a gene: 6. Per germline, CDR1 MGHRA and CDR2 YSYEKL. The CDR3 consists of 17 residues. The CDR3 reads CASSHTGTSGYQETQYF. CDR3 in DNA: TGCGCCAGCAGCCATACAGGGACTAGCGGCTACCAAGAGACCCAGTACTTC.

The V gene is TRBV21-1, the J gene TRBJ2-1; the table's D gene call, TRBD2, was not cross checked with the DNA. TRBV21-1 is listed as a pseudogene. The length of the CDR3 is 16 residues. The CDR3 DNA sequence: TGTGCCAGCCCGGGACTAGGGGCTAGCTCCTACAATGAGCAGTTCTTC. Amino acid sequence: CASPGLGASSYNEQFF.

This clone came up once. One junction end does not reproduce the germline sequence, and a read error may be involved. This sequence joins TRBV11-2 and TRBJ2-2; tentatively, D is TRBD2 (5 bases). There are 18 residues in the CDR3. The germline gives CDR1 SGHAT, CDR2 FQNNGV. The CDR3: CASSDVSLGDVDTGEPFF. As DNA, the CDR3 is TGTGCCAGCAGTGATGTGTCATTAGGAGACGTCGACACCGGGGAGCCGTTTTTT.

This chain links TRBV7-8 with TRBJ1-2; 7 bases map to TRBD1. CDR1 SGHVS and CDR2 FQNEAQ come from the germline V gene. The CDR3 is 17 residues long. V gave up 5 bases and J gave up 4 bases; unmatched junction bases: 16. CDR3 nucleotides: TGTGCCAGCAGCCCGGGGGCAGGGGGGACCCTAGGCTATGGCTACACCTTC. It specifies CASSPGAGGTLGYGYTF.

The V and J genes are TRBV5-1 and TRBJ2-7; 7 positions agree with TRBD1. Trimming cost V 3 bases and J 6 bases; bases outside gene matches: 12. CDR1 is SGHRS, CDR2 YFSETQ, per germline. This CDR3 comprises 15 residues. CDR3 in amino acids: CASSSVDRDFGEQYF. CDR3 nucleotide sequence: TGCGCCAGCAGCTCTGTAGACAGGGATTTCGGCGAGCAGTACTTC.

The chain joins TRBV28 to TRBJ1-5; TRBD1 matches at 9 bases. The length of the CDR3 is 16 residues. J lost 2 bases, V lost 5 bases, and 7 bases had no gene match. Per the germline V gene, CDR1 is MDHEN and CDR2 is SYDVKM. This chain's CDR3 is CASSPTGGNGNQPQHF. CDR3 nucleotide sequence: TGTGCCAGCAGTCCTACAGGGGGCAACGGCAATCAGCCCCAGCATTTT.

The V call is TRBV10-3, the J call TRBJ2-5; possible D gene TRBD1, 6 bases. Germline V gene data show CDR1 as ENHRY and CDR2 as SYGVKD. The CDR3 is made up of 13 amino acids. V shed 8 bases and J shed 3 bases, with 13 bases lying between them. The CDR3, as DNA: TGTGCCATCGCTAAGGACAGAAAAGAGACCCAGTACTTC. It encodes CAIAKDRKETQYF.

The rearrangement uses TRBV5-1 and TRBJ2-5, with D hard to call. The germline V gene has CDR1 SGHRS and CDR2 YFSETQ. Trimming cost V 2 bases and J 1 base, with 3 bases left between them. This CDR3 contains 12 residues. The CDR3 here is CASSFLQETQYF. The CDR3 DNA follows: TGCGCCAGCAGCTTCCTCCAAGAGACCCAGTACTTC.

V is TRBV27 and J is TRBJ1-5; the D is unclear. The V and J ends lost 5 bases and 7 bases respectively, with 21 bases between them. The germline gives CDR1 MNHEY, CDR2 SMNVEV (reference sequence). The CDR3 runs 16 residues. The CDR3 reads CASSKTQFGSGQPQHF. CDR3 nucleotides: TGTGCCAGCAGTAAAACACAGTTTGGGAGTGGACAGCCCCAGCATTTT.

V usage is TRBV9 and J usage is TRBJ2-3; 10 bases align to TRBD1. After removal of 4 bases from V and 6 bases from J, the junction contained 5 bases not matched to a gene. CDR1 and CDR2 (germline): SGDLS, YYNGEE. The CDR3 has 14 residues. This CDR3 is CASSLRTGGDTQYF. CDR3 bases: TGTGCCAGCAGCCTTCGGACAGGGGGGGATACGCAGTATTTT.

This clone was seen only once. The chain combines TRBV27 with TRBJ2-7; possibly TRBD2 for D (6 bases). Trimming took 6 bases from V and 7 from J, leaving 22 bases between them. Germline V CDR1 and CDR2: MNHEY, SMNVEV (reference sequence). CDR3 length: 15 amino acids. CDR3 coding DNA: TGTGCCAGCAGCTCGAGCGGGCCCCCACTCGGGGAGCAGTACTTC. The encoded protein is CASSSSGPPLGEQYF.

The V call is TRBV29-1, the J call TRBJ2-7, with 10 bases fitting TRBD1. CDR3 size: 13 residues. Losses at the gene ends were 2 bases for V and 6 bases for J; bases not matched to a gene: 4. The V gene's germline CDR1 is SQVTM and CDR2 ANQGSEA. The CDR3 loop reads CSVELTGGGEQYF. CDR3 bases: TGCAGCGTTGAATTGACAGGGGGCGGCGAGCAGTACTTC.

The chain is built from TRBV7-3 and TRBJ2-1; possible D gene TRBD2, 5 bases. This CDR3 has 15 amino acids. Trimming removed 2 bases from V and 1 base from J, with 9 bases in between. CDR1 is SGHTA, CDR2 FQGTGA, per germline. The CDR3 protein is CASSLAAGSYNEQFF. CDR3 nucleotides: TGTGCCAGCAGCTTAGCGGCGGGTTCCTACAATGAGCAGTTCTTC.

A note on this clone: Other DNA sequences from this sample encode an identical CDR3 as well. This chain joins TRBV7-9 and TRBJ2-7; 8 bases are a match to TRBD1. The CDR3 runs to 14 residues. The ends lost 2 bases at V and 1 base at J; junction bases unmatched: 1. CDR1 is SEHNR and CDR2 is FQNEAQ in the germline V gene (reference sequence). The CDR3 coding sequence is TGTGCCAGCAGCTTAACAGGGGGGTCCTACGAGCAGTACTTC. It translates to CASSLTGGSYEQYF. The whole variable domain, remainder taken from reference TRBV7-9 and TRBJ2-7, is DTGVSQNPRHKITKRGQNVTFRCDPISEHNRLYWYRQTLGQGPEFLTYFQNEAQLEKSRLLSDRFSAERPKGSFSTLEIQRTEQGDSAMYLCASSLTGGSYEQYFGPGTRLTVT.

This clone has only a few counts. V gene TRBV5-4 combines with J gene TRBJ2-3, with 9 bases matching TRBD2. There are 20 residues in the CDR3. Germline V gives CDR1 SGHNT, CDR2 YYREEE (reference sequence). V was clipped by 1 base and J by 2 bases; unmatched bases: 17. The CDR3 reads CASSLFWPSGIEGPTDTQYF. CDR3 sequence (DNA): TGTGCCAGCAGCTTGTTCTGGCCTAGCGGGATAGAGGGCCCCACAGATACGCAGTATTTT.

This clone has a single count. The chain recombines TRBV7-8 with TRBJ2-4; D is ambiguous. Germline assignment: CDR1 SGHVS and CDR2 FQNEAQ. V was trimmed by 1 base and J by 0 bases, leaving 13 bases between them. The CDR3 sequence is 17 residues long. In DNA form, the CDR3 reads TGTGCCAGCAGCTTAGGGGCCAGAACACTAGCCAAAAACATTCAGTACTTC. Protein sequence: CASSLGARTLAKNIQYF.

The chain uses TRBV5-1 and TRBJ1-4; D ambiguous. Deletions cut 5 bases from V and 0 bases from J, with 11 bases between. This CDR3 spans 15 amino acids. Germline loops: CDR1 SGHRS, CDR2 YFSETQ. The CDR3 region is CASRFSTATNEKLFF. CDR3 nucleotide sequence: TGCGCCAGCAGGTTTAGCACTGCAACTAATGAAAAACTGTTTTTT.